This T cell receptor beta chain was recorded in a study of cytomegalovirus exposure and HLA in healthy donors. Whole-study findings and limits: An analysis done earlier found most TCR beta V segments productive about 87% or about 30% of the time.

Primers for the PCR totalled 60 Vbeta and 13 Jbeta. Assay: immunoSEQ multiplex PCR; the TCRdb copy retains only in-frame clones and omits some. The sample has about 230,000 clones, approximately 82% seen once. Nominally healthy donors were sampled, though unrecorded immune exposures were likely. In the case of this clone: Its antigen remains unidentified.

Germline CDR1 and CDR2: GTSNPN and SVGIG (reference sequence). The CDR3 spans 12 residues. The germline V and J ends were trimmed by 3 bases and 0 bases, with 6 bases remaining between them. The sequencing input was PBMCs. The origin of this receptor is a woman aged 40 to 50 in good health and CMV-seronegative. The chain couples TRBV30 to TRBJ2-7, with D maybe TRBD1 (6 bases). Here the CDR3 reads CAWSRGSYEQYF. The CDR3 DNA reads TGTGCCTGGAGCAGGGGCTCCTACGAGCAGTACTTC.